This T cell receptor beta chain is drawn from a study of T cell clonotyping in hematopoietic cell transplantation. At the level of the study: Recipients' pretransplant samples followed cytoreduction.

The time point denotes: recipient sample about 28 days before transplant, after cytoreduction. The study's findings and limits: Without cell sorting, CD4 versus CD8 contributions remain unresolved. Few recipient clonotypes overlapped donors; over 95% were de novo at given depth.

Germline CDR1 is MGHRA and CDR2 is YSYEKL. Trimming stripped 2 bases from V and 3 bases from J, with 26 bases between. The CDR3 extends over 19 amino acids. On this clone itself: What it binds is not known.

Produced via immunoSEQ multiplex PCR; TCRdb's table is partial and in-frame only. The table includes approximately 27,000 clones, more than 85% detected once. V is TRBV4-1 and J is TRBJ2-7, with D possibly TRBD2 on 6 matching bases. The TCR sequence derives from a man aged 45-65 years with acute myeloid leukemia. Some clones in this sample may be carry-over from other donors' samples. The sequenced sample was peripheral blood mononuclear cells, obtained before stem cell transplant. CDR3 nucleotides: TGCGCCAGCAGCCAACGGCCGATTACGGGGGAGGCAACTCACTACGAGCAGTACTTC. This translates into CASSQRPITGEATHYEQYF.